This T cell receptor (beta chain) originates from a study of T cells after yellow fever vaccination. A 5'RACE template-switching step, the method used to make TCR cDNA, added a universal primer site and UMIs. Each CDR3 protein gets one entry after TCRdb re-called the 5' RACE reads with MiXCR. The sample lists around 310,000 distinct CDR3 sequences, more than 8.5% occurring once. This clonotype was seen a handful of times. The antigen is not known. V dropped 3 bases and J dropped 3 bases, with 12 bases sitting between them. Germline V gene sequence: CDR1 LNHDA, CDR2 SQIVND (reference sequence). The CDR3 has 16 residues. Study-wide points: Abundant clonotypes from the bulk population could contaminate FACS-sorted repertoires. Once the booster was given, most primary-vaccination clones reappeared, at approximately 97% for CD4 and 88% for CD8.

V and J are TRBV19 and TRBJ1-6, with a weak D call TRBD1 (5 bases). This receptor was obtained from a man younger than 35 who received the YFV17D yellow fever vaccine. Sequencing used PBMCs, obtained on the day of the first yellow fever vaccination. The CDR3 nucleotides read TGTGCCAGTAGTATTATGGGGGATGTCTATAATTCACCCCTCCACTTT. Encoded protein: CASSIMGDVYNSPLHF. The full variable domain, rest sourced from reference TRBV19 and TRBJ1-6, is DGGITQSPKYLFRKEGQNVTLSCEQNLNHDAMYWYRQDPGQGLRLIYYSQIVNDFQKGDIAEGYSVSREKKESFPLTVTSAQKNPTAFYLCASSIMGDVYNSPLHFGNGTRLTVT.